This entry concerns a single T cell receptor beta chain. These data belong to a study of beta chain features in type 1 diabetes. V lost 9 bases and J lost 7, with 16 bases in between. Germline V gene sequence: CDR1 MGHDK, CDR2 SYGVNS. This CDR3 has 14 amino acids. Every donor provided one heparinised blood draw, which averaged about 110 mL. The whole isolated RNA underwent reverse transcription, so sequencing captured expressed TCRB transcripts. Sequencing used immunoSEQ multiplex PCR; TCRdb keeps in-frame clones, though not all of them. Of 390,000 or so clones in the sample, about 15% were seen once. This clonotype originated in a man aged 25 to 45 in good health. Material: naive CD4+ T cells from blood. The chain recombines TRBV25-1 with TRBJ1-6, with unresolved D. CDR3 amino acids: CASTPPGFNSPLHF. The DNA for the CDR3 is TGTGCCAGTACCCCGCCGGGATTCAATTCACCCCTCCACTTT. Full variable domain (rest looked up from reference TRBV25-1 and TRBJ1-6): EADIYQTPRYLVIGTGKKITLECSQTMGHDKMYWYQQDPGMELHLIHYSYGVNSTEKGDLSSESTVSRIRTEHFPLTLESARPSHTSQYLCASTPPGFNSPLHFGNGTRLTVT.